Here is one T cell receptor beta chain with its context. This receptor's antigen is unknown. Base qualities are not recorded, but no much larger clone differs from it by a single base. This record belongs to a study of shared clonotypes between healthy human individuals (TCRdb year 2020). With respect to the entire study: A few men and a couple of women, aged 18 to 49 years, made up the cohort. For each donor, CD4 naive and CD4 memory were each run on three plates, CD8 naive on two plates, and CD8 memory on one plate. To estimate repertoire size and how much clonotype sharing occurs between individuals, the study deeply sequenced the blood TCR repertoires of several healthy adults. To increase sequencing depth and limit assay-specific biases, different laboratories used diverse techniques to prepare libraries and sequence TCR repertoires. Between about 0.85 and 9.5 billion PBMCs per donor were obtained by leukapheresis. General conclusions and limits of the study: The genetic and exposure-history diversity represented was limited by the small number of donors. Clonotypes shared by all four sorted-subset donors showed higher generation probabilities than non-shared clonotypes. Naive subsets generally had larger estimated clonotype richness than memory subsets did. Pairwise subsampling led to the expectation that sequencing depth would affect the degree of clonotype sharing among donors. Incomplete sequencing was indicated by rarefaction of sorted-subset datasets, despite the large sequencing depth. Sampling was restricted to blood, and TCR repertoires in tissue are likely to differ from TCR repertoires in blood. Approximately 4.8% of naive CD4, 3.5% of naive CD8, 2.3% of memory CD4, and more than 0.35% of memory CD8 clonotypes were shared across four donors.

The cysteine opens and the phenylalanine closes a CDR3 of 15 amino acids. Only the CDR3 region is kept as DNA, spanning 45 bases read in frame from base 1. CDR1 and CDR2, looked up from the germline V gene, are ENHRY and SYGVKD. After removal of 2 bases from V and 4 bases from J, the junction retains 7 bases not matched to a gene. TCR CDR3 regions were amplified from genomic DNA by multiplex PCR using the deep immunoSEQ assay. Extracted genomic DNA from each cell subset was spread evenly across all wells of several immunoSEQ 96-well plates, with each plate serving as a replicate. For sorted subsets, approximately 0.2 ug of genomic DNA, equivalent to around 30,000 T cell genomes, went into each replicate PCR. Purified libraries were measured with a Qubit 3.0 fluorometer, size-checked on a Bioanalyzer 2100, and measured again with the KAPA Library Quantification kit. Every immunoSEQ 96-well plate was sequenced on a dedicated single-read 150-cycle Illumina NextSeq 550 flow cell. In the source study's methods: The immunoSEQ output contained only junctional sequences without quality scores, so filtering could not match that applied to full-length reads. Sequences were annotated with PyIR, a Python wrapper for IgBLAST v1.9, and V/J genes and CDR3 were assigned using IMGT germline references. Any read was removed if the V/J assignment was weak (E-value above 1e-6), the CDR3 was missing, or the read contained stop codons, out-of-frame junctions, or ambiguous translated residues. A V3J clonotype was defined by an identical inferred V gene, J gene, and CDR3 amino acid sequence. Percentage overlap between repertoires was computed as shared unique clonotypes divided by the size of the smaller repertoire. Richness of each repertoire was evaluated using RTK rarefaction, the Chao1 estimator, and Recon v2.1 estimates of unobserved clonotypes. Generation probabilities for all TCRbeta clonotypes obtained by the gDNA method from a few donors were computed using OLGA. TCRdb retrieved this table from immuneACCESS and kept in-frame rearrangements only. Not all clones are present; in checked studies, unresolved V genes account for under half, and no reason is known for the remainder. That table supplies the V and J calls and clone size; D and trimming were determined from the DNA. Counted in this sample were about 2 million clones; approximately 95% of them appeared once. More than 0.95% of the sample is taken by the ten largest.

For the CD8 naive samples, CD45RO-negative cells were positively selected for CCR7, yielding a CD45RA+CCR7+ population from which TemRA cells were excluded. Healthy HIV-negative adults with no recently reported acute infections or vaccinations were included as donors. Only Caucasian adults living in Nashville, Tennessee, USA were represented among the donors. Blood was obtained by leukapheresis, after which PBMCs were separated by Ficoll-Histopaque density gradient centrifugation and cryopreserved in liquid nitrogen vapor phase. Analytical flow cytometry was used to check the purity and quantity of every magnetically sorted T cell population. Each sorted fraction had its genomic DNA isolated and then quantified by UV absorbance on a Nanodrop 2000c.

The sequenced material came from naive CD8+ T cells sorted from blood. Reading the label with the study, this specimen's cell subset or site is: CD45RA+CCR7+. Rearrangement joined TRBV10-3 to TRBJ2-5; 7 nucleotides in the junction match TRBD2. The sequence was obtained from a man aged 18 to 35 in good health. Read as DNA, the sequence is TGTGCCATCAGTGAGAATGGGCGGGGGTCAGAGACCCAGTACTTC. The resulting protein is CAISENGRGSETQYF.